This T cell receptor (beta chain) was identified in a study of blood T cell repertoires in COVID-19. Whole-study context: The United States, Italy and Spain were the sources of the acute and convalescent COVID-19 samples.

Clones were sequenced by immunoSEQ multiplex PCR, and TCRdb holds only the in-frame ones, with some missing. The data show more than 300,000 clones, with around 86% seen just once and around 1.5% held by the top ten. This CDR3 comprises 13 residues. Trimming left V 0 bases short and J 12 bases short, with 14 bases between. Germline CDR1 is LNHNV and CDR2 is YYDKDF (reference sequence). V and J are TRBV15 and TRBJ1-2, with unresolved D. The sample was peripheral blood. The clonotype was recovered from a woman between 45 and 65 years old with acute or convalescent COVID-19. For the CDR3, the DNA is TGTGCCACCAGCAGAGATCGGGTTCGGGAGGACACCTTC. Translating gives CATSRDRVREDTF.